Listed below are T cell receptor beta chains from one sample, sequenced in a study of T cell responses to AZD1222 COVID-19 vaccine. Using immunoSEQ multiplex PCR, the repertoire was profiled, and TCRdb retains in-frame clones only, with some absent. The sample lists about 270,000 clones, 90% to 95% occurring once. Here the sequenced sample was peripheral blood, taken 28 days after the second AZD1222 dose. These receptors were obtained from an adult who received the AZD1222 COVID-19 vaccine. Both conserved end residues are part of each CDR3. A D gene is named only where the DNA matches it firmly. Clone size appears in some rows only: once, few, many, or a class for an expanded clone.

cdr3_aa cdr3_nt j_call d_call clone_size cdr3_length v_call
CASTVRAGDTQYF TGTGCCAGCACAGTACGGGCGGGAGATACGCAGTATTTT TRBJ2-3 . . 13 TRBV7-3
CASSPDLGDSPLHF TGTGCCAGCTCACCAGACTTGGGTGATTCACCCCTCCACTTT TRBJ1-6 . once 14 TRBV18
CASSASGTSGRALSGANVLTF TGTGCCAGCAGCGCTTCCGGGACTAGCGGGAGGGCCCTCTCTGGGGCCAACGTCCTGACTTTC TRBJ2-6 TRBD2 . 21 TRBV9
CASSPVLGESNYGYTF TGTGCCAGCTCACCAGTCCTGGGCGAATCAAACTATGGCTACACCTTC TRBJ1-2 . . 16 TRBV18
CASSLGDRPGEQYF TGCGCCAGCAGCTTGGGGGACAGGCCGGGGGAGCAGTACTTC TRBJ2-7 TRBD1 . 14 TRBV5-1
CASSLLSSNYGYTF TGTGCCAGCAGTTTATTATCCTCAAACTATGGCTACACCTTC TRBJ1-2 . few 14 TRBV28
CASSHPGQGNTEAFF TGTGCCAGCAGCCACCCGGGACAGGGGAACACTGAAGCTTTCTTT TRBJ1-1 TRBD1 . 15 TRBV7-8
CASSGGKDTEAFF TGTGCCAGCAGTGGGGGGAAGGATACTGAAGCTTTCTTT TRBJ1-1 . . 13 TRBV9
CASSPRTGLSNQPQHF TGTGCCAGTAGTCCCAGGACCGGTCTAAGCAATCAGCCCCAGCATTTT TRBJ1-5 . . 16 TRBV19
CASSGLAGGSDTGELFF TGCGCCAGCAGTGGACTAGCGGGGGGGTCGGACACCGGGGAGCTGTTTTTT TRBJ2-2 TRBD2 . 17 TRBV10-2
CASRVAQAAGELFF TGTGCCAGCCGGGTGGCTCAAGCAGCCGGGGAGCTGTTTTTT TRBJ2-2 . . 14 TRBV6-5
CASSVDSRGDTEAFF TGTGCCAGCAGCGTAGATTCCAGGGGGGACACTGAAGCTTTCTTT TRBJ1-1 TRBD1 . 15 TRBV9
CASSSGRWRGGYTF TGCGCCAGCAGCTCGGGCAGGTGGAGGGGTGGCTACACCTTC TRBJ1-2 . . 14 TRBV5-1
CASSASGPGNQPQHF TGTGCCAGCAGCGCCTCGGGGCCCGGGAATCAGCCCCAGCATTTT TRBJ1-5 . . 15 TRBV7-2
CASAPGTTVFEQYF TGTGCCAGCGCCCCCGGGACCACCGTTTTCGAGCAGTACTTC TRBJ2-7 . . 14 TRBV7-9
CAISPDRKGTDTQYF TGTGCCATCAGCCCCGACCGAAAGGGCACAGATACGCAGTATTTT TRBJ2-3 . . 15 TRBV10-3
CSSTYGSRSYNEQFF TGCAGCTCCACGTACGGGAGTCGATCCTACAATGAGCAGTTCTTC TRBJ2-1 . . 15 TRBV29-1
CASSRGTPTNQPQHF TGTGCCAGCAGCCGGGGGACACCCACTAATCAGCCCCAGCATTTT TRBJ1-5 . . 15 TRBV27